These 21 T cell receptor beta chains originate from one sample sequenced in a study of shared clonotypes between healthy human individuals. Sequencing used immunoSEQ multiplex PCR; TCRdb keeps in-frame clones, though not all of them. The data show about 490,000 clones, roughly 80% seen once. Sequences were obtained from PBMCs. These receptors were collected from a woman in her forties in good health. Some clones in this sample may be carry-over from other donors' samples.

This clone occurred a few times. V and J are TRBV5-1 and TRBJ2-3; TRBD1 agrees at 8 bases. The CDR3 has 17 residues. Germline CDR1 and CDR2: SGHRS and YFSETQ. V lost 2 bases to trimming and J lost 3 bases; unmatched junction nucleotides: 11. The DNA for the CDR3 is TGCGCCAGCAGCTTACCTCAGGGGGCATTACCTACAGATACGCAGTATTTT. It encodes CASSLPQGALPTDTQYF.

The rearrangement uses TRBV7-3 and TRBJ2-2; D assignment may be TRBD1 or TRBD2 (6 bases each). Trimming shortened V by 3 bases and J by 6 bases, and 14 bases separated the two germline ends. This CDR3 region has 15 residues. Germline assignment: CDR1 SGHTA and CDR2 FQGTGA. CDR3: CASSFTGGQSGELFF. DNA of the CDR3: TGTGCCAGCAGCTTCACTGGGGGGCAGTCCGGGGAGCTGTTTTTT.

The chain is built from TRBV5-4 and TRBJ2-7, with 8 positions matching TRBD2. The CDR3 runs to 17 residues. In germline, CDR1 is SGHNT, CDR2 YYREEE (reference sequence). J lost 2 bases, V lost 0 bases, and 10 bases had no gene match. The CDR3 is CASSLAGLAGNAYEQYF. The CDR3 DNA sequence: TGTGCCAGCAGCTTGGCCGGGCTAGCGGGCAATGCCTACGAGCAGTACTTC.

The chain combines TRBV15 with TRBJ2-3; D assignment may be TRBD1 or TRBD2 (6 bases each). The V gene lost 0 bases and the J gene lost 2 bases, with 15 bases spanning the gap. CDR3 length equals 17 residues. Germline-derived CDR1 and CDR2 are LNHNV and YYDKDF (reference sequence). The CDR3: CATSRDRWGALTDTQYF. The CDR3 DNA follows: TGTGCCACCAGCAGAGATCGGTGGGGGGCCCTCACAGATACGCAGTATTTT. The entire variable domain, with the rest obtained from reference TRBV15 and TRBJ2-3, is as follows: DAMVIQNPRYQVTQFGKPVTLSCSQTLNHNVMYWYQQKSSQAPKLLFHYYDKDFNNEADTPDNFQSRRPNTSFCFLDIRSPGLGDTAMYLCATSRDRWGALTDTQYFGPGTRLTVL.

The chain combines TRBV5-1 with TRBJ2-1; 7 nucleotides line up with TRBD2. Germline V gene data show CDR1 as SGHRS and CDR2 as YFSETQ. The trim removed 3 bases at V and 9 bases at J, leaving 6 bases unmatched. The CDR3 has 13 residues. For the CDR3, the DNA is TGCGCCAGCAGCTCGACTAGCAGTCTTGAGCAGTTCTTC. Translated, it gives CASSSTSSLEQFF.

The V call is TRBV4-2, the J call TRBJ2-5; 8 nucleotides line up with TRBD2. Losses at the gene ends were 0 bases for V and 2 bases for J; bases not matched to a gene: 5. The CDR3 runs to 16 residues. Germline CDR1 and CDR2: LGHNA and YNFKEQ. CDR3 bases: TGTGCCAGCAGCCAAGACATCAGCGGGAGACAAGAGACCCAGTACTTC. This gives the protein CASSQDISGRQETQYF.

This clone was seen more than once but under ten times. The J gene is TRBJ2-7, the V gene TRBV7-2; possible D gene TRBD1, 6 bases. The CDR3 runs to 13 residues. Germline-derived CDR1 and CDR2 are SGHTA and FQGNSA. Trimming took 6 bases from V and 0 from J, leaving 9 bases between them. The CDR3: CASRPTGSYEQYF. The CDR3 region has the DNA TGTGCCAGCAGACCGACAGGCTCCTACGAGCAGTACTTC.

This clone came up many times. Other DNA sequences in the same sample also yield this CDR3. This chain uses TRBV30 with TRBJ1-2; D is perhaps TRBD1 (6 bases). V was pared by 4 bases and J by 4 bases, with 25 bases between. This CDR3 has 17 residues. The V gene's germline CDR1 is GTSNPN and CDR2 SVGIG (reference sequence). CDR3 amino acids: CAWISPGTRGRGYGYTF. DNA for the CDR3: TGTGCCTGGATCTCTCCGGGGACCAGGGGTCGGGGCTATGGCTACACCTTC.

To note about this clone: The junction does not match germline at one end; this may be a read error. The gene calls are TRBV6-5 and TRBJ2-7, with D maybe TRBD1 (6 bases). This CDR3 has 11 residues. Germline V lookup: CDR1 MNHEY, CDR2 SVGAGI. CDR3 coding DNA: TGTGCCAGCAGTTACTCGGGACACTACGTTTTC. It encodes CASSYSGHYVF.

The CDR3 DNA is TGCGCCAGCAGCCCCTGGACAGAAAACACTGAAGCTTTCTTT. It codes for CASSPWTENTEAFF. J is TRBJ1-1 and V is TRBV5-1; D is possibly TRBD1 (6 bases). CDR3 length equals 14 residues. V gave up 4 bases and J gave up 2 bases, with 12 bases separating them. CDR1 is SGHRS, CDR2 YFSETQ, per germline.

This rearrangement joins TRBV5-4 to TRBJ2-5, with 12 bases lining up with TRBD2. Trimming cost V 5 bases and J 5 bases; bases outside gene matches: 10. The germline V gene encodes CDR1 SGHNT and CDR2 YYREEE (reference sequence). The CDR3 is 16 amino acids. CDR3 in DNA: TGTGCCAGCAGGTCGCGGACTAGCGGGGCGGGGGAGACCCAGTACTTC. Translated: CASRSRTSGAGETQYF.

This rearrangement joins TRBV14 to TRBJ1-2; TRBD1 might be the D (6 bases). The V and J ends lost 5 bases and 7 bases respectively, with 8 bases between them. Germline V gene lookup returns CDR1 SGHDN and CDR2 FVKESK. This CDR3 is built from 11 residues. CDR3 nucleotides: TGTGCCAGCAGCAAGGGGGGTGGCTACACCTTC. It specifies CASSKGGGYTF.

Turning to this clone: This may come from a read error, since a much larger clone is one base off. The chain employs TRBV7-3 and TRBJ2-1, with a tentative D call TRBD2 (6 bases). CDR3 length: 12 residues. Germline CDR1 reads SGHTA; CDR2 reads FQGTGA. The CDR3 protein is CASNLRGGEQFF. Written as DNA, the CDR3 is TGTGCCAGCAACTTAAGAGGAGGGGAGCAGTTCTTC.

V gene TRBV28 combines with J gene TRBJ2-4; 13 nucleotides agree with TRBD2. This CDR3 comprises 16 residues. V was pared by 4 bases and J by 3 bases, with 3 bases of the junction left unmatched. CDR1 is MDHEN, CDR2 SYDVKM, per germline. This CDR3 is CASSWGLAGLKNIQYF. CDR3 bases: TGTGCCAGCAGTTGGGGACTAGCGGGGCTCAAAAACATTCAGTACTTC.

CDR3: CAWSRGESETQYF. The CDR3 DNA follows: TGTGCCTGGAGCAGAGGCGAGTCAGAGACCCAGTACTTC. The V call is TRBV30, the J call TRBJ2-5, with D unresolved. Per the germline V gene, CDR1 is GTSNPN and CDR2 is SVGIG (reference sequence). The CDR3 is 13 amino acids. Between the trimmed V and J ends, which lost 3 bases and 4 bases, there was a span of 12 bases.

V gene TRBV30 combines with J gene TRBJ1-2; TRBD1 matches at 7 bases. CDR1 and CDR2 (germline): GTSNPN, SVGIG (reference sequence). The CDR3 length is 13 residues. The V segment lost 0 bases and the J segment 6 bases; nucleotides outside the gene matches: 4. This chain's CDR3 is CAWSVLTGDGYTF. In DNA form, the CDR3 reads TGTGCCTGGAGTGTACTTACAGGGGATGGCTACACCTTC.

The CDR3 sequence is CAISRGLATYTGELFF. CDR3 bases: TGTGCCATCAGTAGGGGACTAGCGACTTACACCGGGGAGCTGTTTTTT. The chain has TRBV10-3 and TRBJ2-2; 10 bases map to TRBD2. Germline V gives CDR1 ENHRY, CDR2 SYGVKD. This CDR3 is built from 16 residues. V shed 5 bases and J 3 bases; nucleotides not matched to a gene: 6.

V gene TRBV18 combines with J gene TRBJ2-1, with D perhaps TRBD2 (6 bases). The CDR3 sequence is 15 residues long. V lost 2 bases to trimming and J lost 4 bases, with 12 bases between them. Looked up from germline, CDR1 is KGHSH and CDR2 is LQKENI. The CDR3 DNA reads TGTGCCAGCTCACCAACGCGGGATGGGTACAATGAGCAGTTCTTC. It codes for CASSPTRDGYNEQFF.

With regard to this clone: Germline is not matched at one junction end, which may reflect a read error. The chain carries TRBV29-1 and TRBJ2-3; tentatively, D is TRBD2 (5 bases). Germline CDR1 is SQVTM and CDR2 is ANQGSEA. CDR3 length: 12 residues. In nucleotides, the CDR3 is TGCAGTGTGGCCCGAGGGTCAGATATGCAGTATTTT. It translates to CSVARGSDMQYF.

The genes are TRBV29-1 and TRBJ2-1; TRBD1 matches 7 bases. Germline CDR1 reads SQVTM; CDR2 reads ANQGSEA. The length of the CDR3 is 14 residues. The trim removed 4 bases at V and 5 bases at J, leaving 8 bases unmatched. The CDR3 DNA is TGCAGCGTTGGCGGCAGGGGGACCGACAATGAGCAGTTCTTC. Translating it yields CSVGGRGTDNEQFF.

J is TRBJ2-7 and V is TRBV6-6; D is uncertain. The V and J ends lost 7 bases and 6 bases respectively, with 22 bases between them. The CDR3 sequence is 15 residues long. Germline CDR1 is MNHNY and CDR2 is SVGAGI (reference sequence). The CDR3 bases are TGTGCCAGCACCCCTCGGGTGACACCGGGTTCCGAGCAGTACTTC. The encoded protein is CASTPRVTPGSEQYF.